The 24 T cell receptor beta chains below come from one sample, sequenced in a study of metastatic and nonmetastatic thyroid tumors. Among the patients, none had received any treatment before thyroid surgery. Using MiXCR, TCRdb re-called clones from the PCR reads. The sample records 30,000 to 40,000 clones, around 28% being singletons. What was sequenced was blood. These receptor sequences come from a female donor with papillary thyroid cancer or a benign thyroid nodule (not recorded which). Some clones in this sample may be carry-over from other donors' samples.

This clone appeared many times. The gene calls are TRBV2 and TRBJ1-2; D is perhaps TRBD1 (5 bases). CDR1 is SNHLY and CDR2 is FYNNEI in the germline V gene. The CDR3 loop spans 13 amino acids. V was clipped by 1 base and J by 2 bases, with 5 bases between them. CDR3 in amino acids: CASSEGGNYGYTF. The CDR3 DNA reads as TGTGCCAGCAGTGAAGGGGGCAACTATGGCTACACCTTC. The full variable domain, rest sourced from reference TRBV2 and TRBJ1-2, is EPEVTQTPSHQVTQMGQEVILRCVPISNHLYFYWYRQILGQKVEFLVSFYNNEISEKSEIFDDQFSVERPDGSNFTLKIRSTKLEDSAMYFCASSEGGNYGYTFGSGTRLTVV.

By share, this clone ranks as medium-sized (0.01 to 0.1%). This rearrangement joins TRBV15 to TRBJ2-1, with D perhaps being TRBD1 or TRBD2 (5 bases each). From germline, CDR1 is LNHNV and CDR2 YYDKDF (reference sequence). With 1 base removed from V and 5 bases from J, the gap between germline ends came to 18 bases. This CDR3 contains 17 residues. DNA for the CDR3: TGTGCCACCAGCAGAGGGGACGGACCTACCCGGGACAATGAGCAGTTCTTC. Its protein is CATSRGDGPTRDNEQFF.

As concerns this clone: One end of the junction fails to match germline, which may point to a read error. This CDR3 reads CASSLGWGLDTQYF. Here the CDR3 DNA reads TGCGCCAGCAGCTTGGGATGGGGGTTGGATACGCAGTATTTT. This sequence joins TRBV5-4 and TRBJ2-3, with D perhaps TRBD1 or TRBD2 (5 bases each). Germline lookup yields CDR1 SGHNT and CDR2 YYREEE (reference sequence). This CDR3 comprises 14 residues.

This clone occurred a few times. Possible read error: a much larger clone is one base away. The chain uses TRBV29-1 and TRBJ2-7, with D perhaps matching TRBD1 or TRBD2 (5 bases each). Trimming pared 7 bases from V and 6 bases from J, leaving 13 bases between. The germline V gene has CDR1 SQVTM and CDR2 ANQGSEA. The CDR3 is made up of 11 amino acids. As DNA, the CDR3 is TGCAGCGGGGACCTCAAGGTCGAGCAGTACTTC. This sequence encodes CSGDLKVEQYF.

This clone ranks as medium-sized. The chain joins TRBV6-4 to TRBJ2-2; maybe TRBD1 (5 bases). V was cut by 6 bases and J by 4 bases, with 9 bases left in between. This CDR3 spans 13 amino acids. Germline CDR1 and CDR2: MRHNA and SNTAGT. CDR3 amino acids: CASSQGVTGELFF. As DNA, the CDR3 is TGTGCCAGCAGCCAGGGCGTCACCGGGGAGCTGTTTTTT.

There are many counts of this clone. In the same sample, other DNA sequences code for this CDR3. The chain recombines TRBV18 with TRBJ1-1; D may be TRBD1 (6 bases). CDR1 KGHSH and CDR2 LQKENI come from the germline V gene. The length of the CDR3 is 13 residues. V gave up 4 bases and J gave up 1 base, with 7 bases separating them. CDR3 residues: CASSRQENTEAFF. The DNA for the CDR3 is TGTGCCAGCTCACGACAGGAGAACACTGAAGCTTTCTTT.

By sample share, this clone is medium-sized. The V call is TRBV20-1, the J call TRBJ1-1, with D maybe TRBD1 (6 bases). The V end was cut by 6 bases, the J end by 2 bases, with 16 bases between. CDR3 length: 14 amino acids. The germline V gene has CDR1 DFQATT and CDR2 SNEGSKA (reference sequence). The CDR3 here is CSALLTGLNTEAFF. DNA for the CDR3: TGCAGTGCCCTTCTCACAGGGCTCAACACTGAAGCTTTCTTT.

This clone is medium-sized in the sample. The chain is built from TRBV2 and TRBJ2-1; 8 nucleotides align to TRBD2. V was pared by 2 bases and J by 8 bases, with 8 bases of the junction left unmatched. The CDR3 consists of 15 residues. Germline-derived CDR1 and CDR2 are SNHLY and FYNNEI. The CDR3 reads CASSESGSTVDEQFF. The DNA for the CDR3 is TGTGCCAGCAGTGAAAGCGGGAGTACGGTCGATGAGCAGTTCTTC. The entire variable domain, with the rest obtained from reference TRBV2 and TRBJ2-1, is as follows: EPEVTQTPSHQVTQMGQEVILRCVPISNHLYFYWYRQILGQKVEFLVSFYNNEISEKSEIFDDQFSVERPDGSNFTLKIRSTKLEDSAMYFCASSESGSTVDEQFFGPGTRLTVL.

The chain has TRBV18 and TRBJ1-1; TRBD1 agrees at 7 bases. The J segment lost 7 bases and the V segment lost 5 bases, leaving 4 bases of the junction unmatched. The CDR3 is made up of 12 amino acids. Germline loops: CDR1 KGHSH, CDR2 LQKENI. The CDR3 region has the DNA TGTGCCAGCTCAGCGACAGGGATTGAAGCTTTCTTT. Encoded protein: CASSATGIEAFF.

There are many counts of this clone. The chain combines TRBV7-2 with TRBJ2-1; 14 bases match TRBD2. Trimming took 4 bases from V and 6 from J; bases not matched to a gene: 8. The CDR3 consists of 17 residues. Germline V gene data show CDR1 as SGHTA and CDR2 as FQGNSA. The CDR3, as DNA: TGTGCCAGCAGCTCCCCCACGACTAGCGGGAGGGCCAATGAGCAGTTCTTC. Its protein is CASSSPTTSGRANEQFF.

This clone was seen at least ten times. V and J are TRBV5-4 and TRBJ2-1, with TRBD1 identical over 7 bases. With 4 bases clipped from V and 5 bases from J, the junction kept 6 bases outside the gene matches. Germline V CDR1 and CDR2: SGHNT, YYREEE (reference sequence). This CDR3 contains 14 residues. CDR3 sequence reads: CASSAQGNDNEQFF. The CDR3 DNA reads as TGTGCCAGCAGCGCACAGGGGAACGACAATGAGCAGTTCTTC.

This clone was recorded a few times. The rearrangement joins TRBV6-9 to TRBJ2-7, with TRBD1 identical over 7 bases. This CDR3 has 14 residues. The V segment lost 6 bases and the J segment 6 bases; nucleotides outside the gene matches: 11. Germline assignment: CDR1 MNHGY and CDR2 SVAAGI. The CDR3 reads CASSPDRVGSEQYF. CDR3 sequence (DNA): TGTGCCAGCAGCCCCGACAGGGTGGGATCCGAGCAGTACTTC.

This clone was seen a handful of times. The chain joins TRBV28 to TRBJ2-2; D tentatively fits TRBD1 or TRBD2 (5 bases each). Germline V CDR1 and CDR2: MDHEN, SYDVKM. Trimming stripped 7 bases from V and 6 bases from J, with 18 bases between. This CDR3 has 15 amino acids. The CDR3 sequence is CASTLGGGYAGELFF. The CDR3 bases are TGTGCCAGCACTCTAGGTGGGGGTTATGCCGGGGAGCTGTTTTTT.

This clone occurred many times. CDR3: CASSYYQGETQYF. The CDR3 region has the DNA TGTGCCAGCAGCTACTACCAAGGGGAGACCCAGTACTTC. The V and J genes are TRBV11-2 and TRBJ2-5; no firm D call. CDR3 length: 13 amino acids. Trimming took off 4 bases at V and 5 bases at J, with 11 bases between the two ends. Germline CDR1 SGHAT, CDR2 FQNNGV.

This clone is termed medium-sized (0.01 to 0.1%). The CDR3 sequence is CASNAGGESYEQYF. The CDR3, as DNA: TGTGCCAGCAATGCCGGGGGGGAGTCCTACGAGCAGTACTTC. The chain is built from TRBV12-3 or TRBV12-4 and TRBJ2-7; TRBD2 agrees at 8 bases. The junction had 6 bases not matched to a gene; V was cut back by 7 bases and J by 1 base. This CDR3 contains 14 residues.

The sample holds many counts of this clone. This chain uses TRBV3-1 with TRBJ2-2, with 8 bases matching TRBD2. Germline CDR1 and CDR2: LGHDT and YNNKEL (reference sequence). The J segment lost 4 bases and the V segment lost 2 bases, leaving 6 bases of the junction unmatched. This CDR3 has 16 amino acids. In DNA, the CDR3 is TGTGCCAGCAGCCAAACCGGGACTAGAAGCACCGGGGAGCTGTTTTTT. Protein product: CASSQTGTRSTGELFF. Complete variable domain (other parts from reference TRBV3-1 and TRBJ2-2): DTAVSQTPKYLVTQMGNDKSIKCEQNLGHDTMYWYKQDSKKFLKIMFSYNNKELIINETVPNRFSPKSPDKAHLNLHINSLELGDSAVYFCASSQTGTRSTGELFFGEGSRLTVL.

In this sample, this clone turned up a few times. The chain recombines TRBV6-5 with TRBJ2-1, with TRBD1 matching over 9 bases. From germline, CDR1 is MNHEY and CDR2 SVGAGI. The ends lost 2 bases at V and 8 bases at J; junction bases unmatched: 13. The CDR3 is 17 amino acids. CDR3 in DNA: TGTGCCAGCAGTTACCGGGAACAGGGGGCGGAGGTAGATGAGCAGTTCTTC. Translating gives CASSYREQGAEVDEQFF.

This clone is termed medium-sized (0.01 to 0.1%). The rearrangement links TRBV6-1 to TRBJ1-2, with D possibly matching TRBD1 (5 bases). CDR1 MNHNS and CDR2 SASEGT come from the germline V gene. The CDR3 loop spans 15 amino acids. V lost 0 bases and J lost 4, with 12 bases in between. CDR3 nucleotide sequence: TGTGCCAGCAGTGAAGCGCTGAGAGGGACCTATGGCTACACCTTC. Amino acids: CASSEALRGTYGYTF.

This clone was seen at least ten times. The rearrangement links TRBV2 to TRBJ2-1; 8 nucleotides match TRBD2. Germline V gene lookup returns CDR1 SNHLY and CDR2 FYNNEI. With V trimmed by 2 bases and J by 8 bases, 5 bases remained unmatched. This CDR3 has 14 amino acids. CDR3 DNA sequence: TGTGCCAGCAGTGAATCAGGACTAGCCTATGAGCAGTTCTTC. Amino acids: CASSESGLAYEQFF.

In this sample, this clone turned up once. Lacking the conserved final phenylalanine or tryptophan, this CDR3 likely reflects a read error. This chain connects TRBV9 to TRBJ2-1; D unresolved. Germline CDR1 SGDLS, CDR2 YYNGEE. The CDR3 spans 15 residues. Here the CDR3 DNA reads TGTGCCAGCAGCGTAGCCCCGGATCCCTACAATGTGCAGTTCGTC. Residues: CASSVAPDPYNVQFV.

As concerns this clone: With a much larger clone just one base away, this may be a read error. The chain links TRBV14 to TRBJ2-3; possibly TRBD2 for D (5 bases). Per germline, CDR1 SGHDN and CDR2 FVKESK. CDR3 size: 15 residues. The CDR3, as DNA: TGTGCCAACAGCCTAACGGGGATTAGCACAGATACGCAGTATTTT. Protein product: CANSLTGISTDTQYF.

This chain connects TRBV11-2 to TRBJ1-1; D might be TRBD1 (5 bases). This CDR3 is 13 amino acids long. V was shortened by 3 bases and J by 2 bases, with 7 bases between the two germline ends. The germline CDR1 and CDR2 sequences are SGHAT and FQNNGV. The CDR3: CASSLGGNTEAFF. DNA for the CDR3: TGTGCCAGCAGCTTGGGGGGTAACACTGAAGCTTTCTTT. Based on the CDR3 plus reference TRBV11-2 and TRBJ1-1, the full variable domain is EAGVAQSPRYKIIEKRQSVAFWCNPISGHATLYWYQQILGQGPKLLIQFQNNGVVDDSQLPKDRFSAERLKGVDSTLKIQPAKLEDSAVYLCASSLGGNTEAFFGQGTRLTVV.

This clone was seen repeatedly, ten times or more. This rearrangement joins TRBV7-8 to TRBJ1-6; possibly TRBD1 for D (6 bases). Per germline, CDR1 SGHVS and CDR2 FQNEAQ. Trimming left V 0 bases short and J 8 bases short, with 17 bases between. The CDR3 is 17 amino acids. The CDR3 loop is CASSLAQGGGYYSPLHF. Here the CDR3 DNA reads TGTGCCAGCAGCTTAGCGCAGGGAGGGGGGTACTATTCACCCCTCCACTTT.

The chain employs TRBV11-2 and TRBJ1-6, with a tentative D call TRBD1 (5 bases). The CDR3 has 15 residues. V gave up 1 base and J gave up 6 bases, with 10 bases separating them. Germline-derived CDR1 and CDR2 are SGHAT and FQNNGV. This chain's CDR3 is CASSLAGNSNSPLHF. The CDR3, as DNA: TGTGCCAGCAGCTTAGCAGGGAATAGTAATTCACCCCTCCACTTT.